These 6 T cell receptor beta chains share one sample of origin, sequenced in a study of shared clonotypes between healthy human individuals. Only in-frame clones appear in the TCRdb table, and some are missing; sequencing was by immunoSEQ multiplex PCR. Seen here are over a million clones, about 96% observed once, and the top ten hold about 1.2%. Sequencing was performed on naive CD4+ T cells sorted from blood. Subset described: CD45RA+ positively selected. Receptors were obtained from a young man in good health.

The chain is built from TRBV18 and TRBJ1-2; 8 bases agree with TRBD1. J gave up 5 bases and V 5 bases, and 7 bases lay outside the gene matches. CDR1 is KGHSH, CDR2 LQKENI, per germline. The CDR3 consists of 14 residues. The CDR3 loop is CASSAGQGAYGYTF. CDR3 DNA: TGTGCCAGCTCAGCAGGACAGGGAGCATATGGCTACACCTTC.

This clone appeared once. V is TRBV11-2 and J is TRBJ2-2; TRBD1 matches 9 bases. After removal of 6 bases from V and 5 bases from J, the junction contained 7 bases not matched to a gene. In germline, CDR1 is SGHAT, CDR2 FQNNGV. This CDR3 has 15 residues. CDR3 sequence: CASRNRDRETGELFF. The DNA of the CDR3 is TGTGCCAGCAGAAACCGGGACAGGGAGACCGGGGAGCTGTTTTTT.

This clone came up a few times. The chain recombines TRBV7-9 with TRBJ1-2, with 7 positions matching TRBD1. CDR3 length equals 14 residues. The V gene end was trimmed by 5 bases and the J gene end by 8 bases; junction bases not matched to a gene: 11. Germline V gene sequence: CDR1 SEHNR, CDR2 FQNEAQ (reference sequence). The CDR3 DNA reads TGTGCCAGCAGCACTTCACAGGGGCGGCGGGGCTACACCTTC. Translation gives CASSTSQGRRGYTF. The full variable domain, in which reference TRBV7-9 and TRBJ1-2 provide the parts outside the CDR3, is DTGVSQNPRHKITKRGQNVTFRCDPISEHNRLYWYRQTLGQGPEFLTYFQNEAQLEKSRLLSDRFSAERPKGSFSTLEIQRTEQGDSAMYLCASSTSQGRRGYTFGSGTRLTVV.

The chain is built from TRBV2 and TRBJ2-3; 11 bases are a match to TRBD2. This CDR3 has 14 amino acids. Germline CDR1 and CDR2: SNHLY and FYNNEI. The junction had 8 bases not matched to a gene; V was cut back by 8 bases and J by 7 bases. CDR3 amino acids: CASATSGIQYTQYF. The CDR3 region has the DNA TGTGCCAGCGCGACTAGCGGGATCCAATATACGCAGTATTTT.

The V and J genes are TRBV4-3 and TRBJ1-2; 9 bases are a match to TRBD1. In germline, CDR1 is LGHNA, CDR2 YSLEER. The CDR3 contains 14 residues. The junction had 4 bases not matched to a gene; V was cut back by 3 bases and J by 5 bases. The CDR3 here is CASSHYGQGYGYTF. DNA for the CDR3: TGCGCCAGCAGCCATTACGGACAGGGGTATGGCTACACCTTC.

This chain connects TRBV29-1 to TRBJ1-2; maybe TRBD1 (6 bases). This CDR3 is built from 13 residues. From germline, CDR1 is SQVTM and CDR2 ANQGSEA. Trimming removed 4 bases from V and 4 bases from J, with 13 bases in between. The CDR3 nucleotides are TGCAGCGTTGCTGACAGGAAACCCTATGGCTACACCTTC. Amino acids: CSVADRKPYGYTF.